This entry lists 5 T cell receptor beta chains sequenced from one sample in a study of blood T cell repertoires in COVID-19. Repertoires were generated with immunoSEQ multiplex PCR, while TCRdb's copy carries only in-frame clones and drops some. The sample holds some 50,000 clones, almost 85% seen once. Sample: peripheral blood. The receptor source for this set is a human donor in a cohort sampled during active COVID-19.

The gene calls are TRBV18 and TRBJ1-4; D ambiguous. The ends were cut back, 0 bases at V and 3 bases at J, with 8 bases in the middle. Germline lookup yields CDR1 KGHSH and CDR2 LQKENI. The CDR3 loop spans 15 amino acids. The CDR3 loop reads CASSPPTQANEKLFF. CDR3 coding DNA: TGTGCCAGCTCACCACCGACCCAGGCTAATGAAAAACTGTTTTTT. The full variable domain, with the rest looked up from reference TRBV18 and TRBJ1-4, is NAGVMQNPRHLVRRRGQEARLRCSPMKGHSHVYWYRQLPEEGLKFMVYLQKENIIDESGMPKERFSAEFPKEGPSILRIQQVVRGDSAAYFCASSPPTQANEKLFFGSGTQLSVL.

This chain joins TRBV12-5 and TRBJ1-6; 7 bases match TRBD1. The CDR3 has 14 amino acids. V lost 4 bases to trimming and J lost 10 bases; unmatched junction nucleotides: 7. Germline lookup yields CDR1 LGHNT and CDR2 FRNRAP. The CDR3 DNA reads as TGTGCTAGTGGTTCGGGACAGTCCTACTCACCCCTCCACTTT. It specifies CASGSGQSYSPLHF.

The chain couples TRBV2 to TRBJ1-5; no clear D. This CDR3 is 15 amino acids long. V was cut by 4 bases and J by 0 bases, with 10 bases left in between. The germline V gene encodes CDR1 SNHLY and CDR2 FYNNEI. For the CDR3, the DNA is TGTGCCAGCAGTGGGGAGCCTAATAGCAATCAGCCCCAGCATTTT. Translated: CASSGEPNSNQPQHF. Drawing the rest from reference TRBV2 and TRBJ1-5, the complete variable domain is EPEVTQTPSHQVTQMGQEVILRCVPISNHLYFYWYRQILGQKVEFLVSFYNNEISEKSEIFDDQFSVERPDGSNFTLKIRSTKLEDSAMYFCASSGEPNSNQPQHFGDGTRLSIL.

The chain carries TRBV6-2 or TRBV6-3 and TRBJ1-2, with 8 bases matching TRBD1. Germline V gene lookup returns CDR1 MNHEY and CDR2 SVGEGT. The CDR3 totals 15 residues. With 6 bases clipped from V and 3 bases from J, the junction kept 9 bases outside the gene matches. CDR3 amino acids: CASSPHRGQDYGYTF. CDR3 nucleotides: TGTGCCAGCAGCCCACACCGGGGACAGGACTATGGCTACACCTTC.

The V gene is TRBV29-1, the J gene TRBJ1-2; no clear D. Trimming pared 3 bases from V and 6 bases from J, leaving 14 bases between. Germline lookup yields CDR1 SQVTM and CDR2 ANQGSEA. The CDR3 loop spans 13 amino acids. The CDR3 DNA is TGCAGCGTTGAGCAGGATCCCAAGGATGGCTACACCTTC. Its protein product is CSVEQDPKDGYTF.